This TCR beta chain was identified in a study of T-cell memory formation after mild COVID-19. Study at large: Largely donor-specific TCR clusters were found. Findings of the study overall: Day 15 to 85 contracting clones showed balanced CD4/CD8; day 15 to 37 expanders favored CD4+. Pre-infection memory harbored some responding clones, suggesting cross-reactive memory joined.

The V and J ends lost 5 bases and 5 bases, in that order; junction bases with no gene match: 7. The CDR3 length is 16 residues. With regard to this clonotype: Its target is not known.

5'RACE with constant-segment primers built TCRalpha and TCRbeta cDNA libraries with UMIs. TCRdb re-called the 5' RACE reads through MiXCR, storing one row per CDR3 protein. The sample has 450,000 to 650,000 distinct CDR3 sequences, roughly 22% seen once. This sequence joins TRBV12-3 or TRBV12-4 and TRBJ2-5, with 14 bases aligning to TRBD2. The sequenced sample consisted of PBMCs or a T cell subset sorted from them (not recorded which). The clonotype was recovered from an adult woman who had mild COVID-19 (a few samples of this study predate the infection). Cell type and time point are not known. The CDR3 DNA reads TGTGCCAGCAGTCCGGGACTAGCGGGGGTAGGGGAGACCCAGTACTTC. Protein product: CASSPGLAGVGETQYF.